This T cell receptor (beta chain) was retrieved from a study of blood T cell repertoires in COVID-19. Study as a whole: Sites in the United States, Italy and Spain provided acute and convalescent COVID-19 samples. T cells, B-cell-depleted T cells, or PBMCs provided the cDNA or gDNA that served as material.

In the study's own analysis: Nucleated cell counts were estimated from reference gene primer amplification. Sequenced by immunoSEQ multiplex PCR; TCRdb stores in-frame clones only, minus some. V and J calls and clone size are given by that table; D and trimming were obtained from the DNA. Of some 74,000 clones in the sample, less than 85% are singletons; the top ten hold approximately 18%. This clone showed up many times. This sequence originates from an elderly woman with acute or convalescent COVID-19. Material for sequencing was peripheral blood.

CDR3 sequence: CASSGTSGSDTQYF. The CDR3 bases are TGTGCCAGCAGCGGGACTAGCGGGAGCGATACGCAGTATTTT. The rearrangement joins TRBV7-2 to TRBJ2-3; TRBD2 aligns across 14 bases. CDR1 SGHTA and CDR2 FQGNSA come from the germline V gene. The CDR3 runs to 14 residues. The junction had 1 base not matched to a gene; V was cut back by 5 bases and J by 6 bases.